The 14 T cell receptor beta chains given below trace back to one sample, sequenced in a study of early T cells in non-severe SARS-CoV-2 infection. Each CDR3 protein is one row after TCRdb ran MiXCR on the 5' RACE reads. This table has around 71,000 distinct CDR3 sequences, about 14% appearing once. Sample: whole blood, taken at baseline. Receptor source: an adult who was a healthcare worker with PCR-confirmed SARS-CoV-2 infection or an uninfected control (not recorded which).

J is TRBJ2-1 and V is TRBV12-3 or TRBV12-4; 9 nucleotides agree with TRBD2. CDR3 size: 15 residues. V was clipped by 4 bases and J by 7 bases; unmatched bases: 8. CDR3 sequence (DNA): TGTGCCAGCAGTTCCGGGGTAGCGGGAGATAATGAGCAGTTCTTC. This translates into CASSSGVAGDNEQFF.

Only a few counts were recorded for this clonotype. V and J are TRBV7-6 and TRBJ2-1, with TRBD2 matching 16 bases. This CDR3 has 20 residues. V lost 2 bases to trimming and J lost 10 bases; unmatched junction nucleotides: 17. Germline V gene sequence: CDR1 SGHVS, CDR2 FNYEAQ. The CDR3 DNA reads TGTGCCAGCAGCTTATACGCCGGCGCGGGACTAGCGGGAGGGCCTGGGGAGCAGTTCTTC. Translation: CASSLYAGAGLAGGPGEQFF. Looking up the rest from reference TRBV7-6 and TRBJ2-1 gives the full variable domain: GAGVSQSPRYKVTKRGQDVALRCDPISGHVSLYWYRQALGQGPEFLTYFNYEAQQDKSGLPNDRFSAERPEGSISTLTIQRTEQRDSAMYRCASSLYAGAGLAGGPGEQFFGPGTRLTVL.

The chain has TRBV16 and TRBJ1-5; D is possibly TRBD1 (5 bases). CDR1 and CDR2 from the germline V gene are KGHSY and FQNENV. The CDR3 has 16 amino acids. The ends were cut back, 2 bases at V and 1 base at J, with 12 bases in the middle. The CDR3 region has the DNA TGTGCCAGCAGCCAAGGGCAGGGAAGCAGCAATCAGCCCCAGCATTTT. This encodes CASSQGQGSSNQPQHF.

A few counts support this clonotype. This chain uses TRBV7-2 with TRBJ2-3; TRBD2 matches 10 bases. CDR1 is SGHTA, CDR2 FQGNSA, per germline. J was trimmed by 3 bases and V by 5 bases; bases with no gene match: 8. The CDR3 length is 16 residues. The CDR3: CASSQTLAGETDTQYF. CDR3 DNA sequence: TGTGCCAGCAGCCAGACCCTAGCGGGAGAGACAGATACGCAGTATTTT.

This chain connects TRBV7-2 to TRBJ2-7, with D tentatively TRBD2 (5 bases). The CDR3 is 12 residues long. Trimming took off 8 bases at V and 3 bases at J, with 11 bases between the two ends. CDR1 and CDR2 (germline): SGHTA, FQGNSA. The CDR3 DNA reads as TGTGCCAGCTGGAGGCCCGGCTACGAGCAGTACTTC. It translates to CASWRPGYEQYF.

A remark on this clonotype: An end of the junction does not agree with germline; a read error may underlie this. The chain carries TRBV12-3 or TRBV12-4 and TRBJ1-2; 7 nucleotides match TRBD1. The length of the CDR3 is 13 residues. The CDR3 coding sequence is TGTGCCAGCAGATCACAGGGGCTCTATAGCTACACCTTC. This translates into CASRSQGLYSYTF.

This clonotype has just a few counts. Sequence at one end of the junction differs from germline and may be a read error. The chain employs TRBV20-1 and TRBJ2-2; D is perhaps TRBD1 (5 bases). The length of the CDR3 is 15 residues. CDR1 and CDR2 from the germline V gene are DFQATT and SNEGSKA (reference sequence). The CDR3 sequence: CSARDSRLNTGELFF. CDR3 in DNA: TGCAGTGCCAGAGACAGCCGCCTGAACACCGGGGAGCTGTTTTTT.

The table lists this clonotype with a few counts. The chain couples TRBV20-1 to TRBJ2-3; D assignment may be TRBD1 or TRBD2 (6 bases each). The CDR3 runs to 15 residues. CDR1 DFQATT and CDR2 SNEGSKA come from the germline V gene (reference sequence). The germline V and J ends were trimmed by 1 base and 1 base, with 12 bases remaining between them. The chain's CDR3 is CSARGLGGRTDTQYF. For the CDR3, the DNA is TGCAGTGCTAGAGGACTAGGGGGACGCACAGATACGCAGTATTTT.

In its sample, this clonotype was seen a few times. This chain joins TRBV11-2 and TRBJ2-7; D gene uncertain. The CDR3 totals 15 residues. Germline CDR1 SGHAT, CDR2 FQNNGV. The germline V and J ends were trimmed by 4 bases and 2 bases, with 15 bases remaining between them. The CDR3 coding sequence is TGTGCCAGCAGCTCCCGACCGACTGAAACCTACGAGCAGTACTTC. It translates to CASSSRPTETYEQYF.

V usage is TRBV6-2 or TRBV6-3 and J usage is TRBJ1-5; perhaps TRBD1 as D (5 bases). Germline values: CDR1 MNHEY, CDR2 SVGEGT. V lost 8 bases and J lost 5, with 16 bases in between. CDR3 length equals 14 residues. CDR3 loop: CASSEGQGYQPQHF. The CDR3 DNA reads as TGTGCCAGCTCAGAGGGGCAGGGCTATCAGCCCCAGCATTTT.

This clonotype was seen at least ten times. J is TRBJ2-3 and V is TRBV7-2; D may be TRBD1 (5 bases). Per the germline V gene, CDR1 is SGHTA and CDR2 is FQGNSA. Trimming took 5 bases from V and 6 from J, leaving 18 bases between them. The CDR3 contains 15 residues. As DNA, the CDR3 is TGTGCCAGCAGCCCCACGCTGGGTTCAGGGGATACGCAGTATTTT. Translating it yields CASSPTLGSGDTQYF.

The chain is built from TRBV20-1 and TRBJ2-5; TRBD1 aligns across 7 bases. Losses at the gene ends were 0 bases for V and 5 bases for J; bases not matched to a gene: 9. The CDR3 loop spans 15 amino acids. CDR1 is DFQATT and CDR2 is SNEGSKA in the germline V gene (reference sequence). CDR3 sequence: CSARDFQGDAETQYF. For the CDR3, the DNA is TGCAGTGCTAGAGATTTCCAGGGGGATGCGGAGACCCAGTACTTC.

The chain is built from TRBV29-1 and TRBJ2-7; 7 nucleotides agree with TRBD2. This CDR3 is built from 12 residues. The germline V gene encodes CDR1 SQVTM and CDR2 ANQGSEA. The trim removed 3 bases at V and 5 bases at J, leaving 4 bases unmatched. CDR3: CSVDGGSDEQYF. Written as DNA, the CDR3 is TGCAGCGTTGACGGCGGGAGTGACGAGCAGTACTTC.

This clonotype turned up a few times. The chain joins TRBV27 to TRBJ2-3; D not certain. V lost 6 bases and J 5 bases, leaving 12 bases between the germline ends. The CDR3 runs to 13 residues. Germline-derived CDR1 and CDR2 are MNHEY and SMNVEV (reference sequence). CDR3 protein: CASRAGVVDTQYF. In DNA form, the CDR3 reads TGTGCCAGCAGGGCAGGTGTTGTAGATACGCAGTATTTT.